This TCR beta chain stems from a study of T-cell memory formation after mild COVID-19. For the study at large: The study found TCR clusters largely donor specific.

About this clonotype itself: What it binds is not known.

The CDR3 contains 14 residues. V dropped 0 bases and J dropped 7; count of bases not matched to a gene: 6. CDR1 and CDR2 from the germline V gene are DFQATT and SNEGSKA (reference sequence). Study outcomes and limitations: Pre-infection memory held some responding clones, suggesting pre-existing cross-reactive T cells responded. Clones contracting day 15 to 85 were balanced CD4/CD8; later expanders leaned CD4+.

From the 5' RACE reads, TCRdb called clonotypes with MiXCR, one entry per CDR3 protein. The sample has around 160,000 distinct CDR3 sequences, around 10% seen once; the top ten hold 3% to 4%. The V gene is TRBV20-1, the J gene TRBJ2-4; TRBD1 matches at 7 bases. Sequenced input: PBMCs or a T cell subset sorted from them (not recorded which). This TCR came from a man aged 18 to 35 who had mild COVID-19 (a few samples of this study predate the infection). Cell type and time point are not known. The DNA of the CDR3 is TGCAGTGCTAGAGATCCCCAACAGGGGAACATTCAGTACTTC. Translated: CSARDPQQGNIQYF.